Listed below are T cell receptor beta chains from one sample, sequenced in a study of neoadjuvant nivolumab and ipilimumab in lung cancer. Clones were read by immunoSEQ multiplex PCR, and TCRdb kept only the in-frame ones, dropping some. The sample lists roughly 20,000 clones, around 82% occurring once. The material sequenced was peripheral blood, taken before neoadjuvant nivolumab, alone or with ipilimumab. These receptors all stem from an adult with non-small cell lung cancer. CDR3s include the opening cysteine and the closing phenylalanine or tryptophan. D genes are given only for firm matches. Not all rows give a size; the values are once, few, many and, for expanded clones, a class.

len,v_gene,d_gene,j_gene,abundance,CDR3aa,CDR3nt
14,TRBV7-2,.,TRBJ1-5,.,CASSFTGAHQPQHF,TGTGCCAGCAGCTTCACGGGGGCGCATCAGCCCCAGCATTTT
14,TRBV11-2,TRBD1,TRBJ2-7,once,CASSFWDRQSEQYF,TGTGCCAGCAGCTTCTGGGACAGGCAAAGCGAGCAGTACTTC
14,TRBV6-5,TRBD1,TRBJ1-5,.,CASSMRQGNQPQHF,TGTGCCAGCAGTATGAGACAGGGAAATCAGCCCCAGCATTTT
15,TRBV14,TRBD1,TRBJ1-1,.,CASSQATGVNTEAFF,TGTGCCAGCAGCCAAGCGACAGGGGTGAACACTGAAGCTTTCTTT
15,TRBV5-5,TRBD2,TRBJ2-7,.,CASSFKAGKAYGRYF,TGTGCCAGCAGCTTTAAAGCGGGAAAAGCCTACGGGCGGTACTTC
14,TRBV18,.,TRBJ1-1,.,CASSLNLEDSPAFF,TGTGCCAGCTCCCTAAACTTAGAGGACTCTCCCGCTTTCTTT
13,TRBV9,.,TRBJ2-5,.,CASSGKSQETQYF,TGTGCCAGCAGCGGAAAGAGTCAAGAGACCCAGTACTTC
13,TRBV2,.,TRBJ1-5,.,CASRGSTNQPQHF,TGTGCCAGCAGGGGGAGTACTAATCAGCCCCAGCATTTT
17,TRBV5-1,TRBD2,TRBJ2-1,once,CASSLVPSGISYNEQFF,TGCGCCAGCAGCTTGGTTCCTAGCGGTATCTCCTACAATGAGCAGTTCTTC
13,TRBV13,TRBD1,TRBJ1-2,.,CASSSRQGGGYTF,TGTGCCAGCAGCTCCCGACAGGGTGGCGGCTACACCTTC
16,TRBV4-1,.,TRBJ1-2,.,CASSTSGVAGSDGYTF,TGCGCCAGCAGCACCAGTGGGGTCGCAGGGTCAGATGGCTACACCTTC
14,TRBV7-4,.,TRBJ2-3,.,CASSLSWVGDTQYF,TGTGCCAGCAGCTTATCCTGGGTCGGAGATACGCAGTATTTT
14,TRBV11-1,.,TRBJ1-1,.,CASISRSSHTEAFF,TGTGCCAGCATAAGCAGGAGCAGTCACACTGAAGCTTTCTTT
14,TRBV7-9,.,TRBJ2-7,.,CASSPPDRLYEQYF,TGTGCCAGCAGCCCCCCGGACCGACTCTACGAGCAGTACTTC
14,TRBV4-3,.,TRBJ1-1,.,CASSQGGGHTEAFF,TGCGCCAGCAGCCAAGGGGGCGGGCACACTGAAGCTTTCTTT
12,TRBV9,.,TRBJ1-2,.,CASSAGGPGYTF,TGTGCCAGCAGCGCCGGTGGCCCGGGCTACACCTTC
13,TRBV30,TRBD1,TRBJ2-4,.,CAWSVGQGHIQYF,TGTGCCTGGAGTGTAGGACAGGGGCACATTCAGTACTTC
15,TRBV29-1,.,TRBJ2-6,.,CSVESGFSGANVLTF,TGCAGCGTTGAATCGGGGTTCTCTGGGGCCAACGTCCTGACTTTC
17,TRBV5-5,.,TRBJ2-6,.,CASSLQGRLTGANVLTF,TGTGCCAGCAGCCTCCAGGGGAGGCTCACTGGGGCCAACGTCCTGACTTTC
15,TRBV28,TRBD1,TRBJ1-2,.,CASSLGGGVNYGYTF,TGTGCCAGCAGTTTAGGAGGGGGCGTAAACTATGGCTACACCTTC
14,TRBV11-1,.,TRBJ2-1,.,CASAIAGSYNEQFF,TGTGCCAGCGCCATCGCGGGCTCCTACAATGAGCAGTTCTTC
16,TRBV5-5,TRBD1,TRBJ2-2,once,CASSTLTGGVTGELFF,TGTGCCAGCAGTACTTTAACAGGGGGCGTCACCGGGGAGCTGTTTTTT
15,TRBV18,.,TRBJ2-7,.,CASSLRGRDSYEQYF,TGTGCCAGCTCACTACGGGGCCGCGACTCCTACGAGCAGTACTTC
14,TRBV7-9,.,TRBJ2-3,.,CASSPLTSTDTQYF,TGTGCCAGCAGCCCCCTGACTAGCACAGATACGCAGTATTTT
12,TRBV28,.,TRBJ2-3,.,CASSNTIETQYF,TGTGCCAGCAGTAACACAATTGAGACGCAGTATTTT
14,TRBV5-1,.,TRBJ2-1,.,CASSLRVDSSEQFF,TGCGCCAGCAGCTTGAGAGTTGATAGTAGTGAGCAGTTCTTC
15,TRBV7-9,.,TRBJ2-5,.,CASSLWAGGGETQYF,TGTGCCAGCAGCTTATGGGCGGGTGGGGGAGAGACCCAGTACTTC
15,TRBV10-3,.,TRBJ2-5,few,CAIRTYQGLQETQYF,TGTGCCATCAGAACCTACCAGGGACTTCAAGAGACCCAGTACTTC
14,TRBV2,TRBD2,TRBJ2-5,.,CASSSGTSYETQYF,TGTGCCAGCAGTTCCGGGACTAGCTATGAGACCCAGTACTTC
14,TRBV5-4,.,TRBJ2-3,.,CASSYTLGTDTQYF,TGTGCCAGCAGCTACACCTTAGGCACAGATACGCAGTATTTT
15,TRBV5-5,TRBD2,TRBJ2-7,.,CASSAGLANSYEQYF,TGTGCCAGCAGCGCCGGACTAGCGAACTCCTACGAGCAGTACTTC
14,TRBV5-1,.,TRBJ2-5,.,CASQTTGSQETQYF,TGCGCCAGCCAAACGACAGGCTCCCAAGAGACCCAGTACTTC
14,TRBV5-1,TRBD2,TRBJ2-1,few,CASSTSGTYNEQFF,TGCGCCAGCAGTACTAGCGGCACCTACAATGAGCAGTTCTTC
14,TRBV29-1,.,TRBJ2-3,.,CSVTRGVSTDTQYF,TGCAGCGTTACCAGGGGAGTTAGCACAGATACGCAGTATTTT
15,TRBV4-1,.,TRBJ2-7,.,CASSQITRETYEQYF,TGCGCCAGCAGCCAAATAACACGGGAGACCTACGAGCAGTACTTC
12,TRBV5-6,.,TRBJ1-5,.,CASSFSNQPQHF,TGTGCCAGCAGCTTTAGCAATCAGCCCCAGCATTTT
12,TRBV6-6,.,TRBJ2-5,.,CASSYNSGPPYF,TGTGCCAGCAGTTACAACAGCGGGCCCCCGTACTTC
17,TRBV5-1,.,TRBJ2-6,.,CASSSNGDVSGANVLTF,TGCGCCAGCAGCTCGAACGGGGACGTCTCTGGGGCCAACGTCCTGACTTTC
12,TRBV30,.,TRBJ2-7,.,CAWSVSVYEQYF,TGTGCCTGGAGTGTTTCGGTCTACGAGCAGTACTTC